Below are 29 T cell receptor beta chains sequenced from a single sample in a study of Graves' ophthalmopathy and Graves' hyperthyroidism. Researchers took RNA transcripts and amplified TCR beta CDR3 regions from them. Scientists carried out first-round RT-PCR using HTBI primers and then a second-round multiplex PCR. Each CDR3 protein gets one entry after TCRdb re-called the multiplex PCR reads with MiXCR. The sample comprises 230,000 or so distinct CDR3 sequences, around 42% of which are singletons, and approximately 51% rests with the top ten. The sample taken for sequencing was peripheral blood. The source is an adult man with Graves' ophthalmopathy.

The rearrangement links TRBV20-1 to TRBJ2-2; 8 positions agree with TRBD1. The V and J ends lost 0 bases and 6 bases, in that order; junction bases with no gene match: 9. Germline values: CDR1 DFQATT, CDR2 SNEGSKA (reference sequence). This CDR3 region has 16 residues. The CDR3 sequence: CSARDRVRGQAGELFF. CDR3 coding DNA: TGCAGTGCTAGAGATAGGGTCAGGGGGCAAGCCGGGGAGCTGTTTTTT.

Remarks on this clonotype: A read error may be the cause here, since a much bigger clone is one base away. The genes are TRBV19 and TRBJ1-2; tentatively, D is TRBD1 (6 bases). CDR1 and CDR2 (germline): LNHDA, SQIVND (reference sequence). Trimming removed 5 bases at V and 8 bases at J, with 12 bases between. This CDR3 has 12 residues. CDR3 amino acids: CASSRDISGYTF. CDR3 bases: TGTGCCAGTAGTCGGGACATTAGCGGCTACACCTTC.

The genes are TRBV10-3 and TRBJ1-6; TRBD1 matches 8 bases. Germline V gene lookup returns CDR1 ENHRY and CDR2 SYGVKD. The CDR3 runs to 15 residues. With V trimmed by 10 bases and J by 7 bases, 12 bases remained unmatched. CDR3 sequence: CASRGLRDRNSPLHF. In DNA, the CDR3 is TGTGCCAGCAGGGGGCTCCGGGACAGAAATTCACCCCTCCACTTT.

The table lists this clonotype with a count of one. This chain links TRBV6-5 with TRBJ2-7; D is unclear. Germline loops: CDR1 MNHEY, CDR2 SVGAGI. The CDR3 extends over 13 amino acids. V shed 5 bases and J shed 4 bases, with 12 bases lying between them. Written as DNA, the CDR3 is TGTGCCAGCAGTGAAGTGGGATCGTACGAGCAGTACTTC. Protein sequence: CASSEVGSYEQYF.

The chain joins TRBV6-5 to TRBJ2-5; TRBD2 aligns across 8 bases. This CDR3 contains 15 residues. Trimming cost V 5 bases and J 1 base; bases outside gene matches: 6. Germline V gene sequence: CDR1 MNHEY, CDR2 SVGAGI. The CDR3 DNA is TGTGCCAGCAGTGACCCCCGGGGGGGCCAAGAGACCCAGTACTTC. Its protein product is CASSDPRGGQETQYF.

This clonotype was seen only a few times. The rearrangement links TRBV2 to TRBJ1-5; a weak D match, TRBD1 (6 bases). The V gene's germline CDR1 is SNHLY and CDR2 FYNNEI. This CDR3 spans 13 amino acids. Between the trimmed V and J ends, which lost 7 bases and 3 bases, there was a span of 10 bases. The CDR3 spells CASNRDNNQPQHF. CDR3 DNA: TGTGCCAGCAACCGGGACAACAATCAGCCCCAGCATTTT.

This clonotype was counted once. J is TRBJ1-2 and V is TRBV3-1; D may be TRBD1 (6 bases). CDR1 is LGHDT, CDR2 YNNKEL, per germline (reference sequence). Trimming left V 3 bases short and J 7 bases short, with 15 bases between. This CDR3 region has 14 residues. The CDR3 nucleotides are TGTGCCAGCAGCCAGCTCGCAGGGGCGGGTGGCTACACCTTC. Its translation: CASSQLAGAGGYTF.

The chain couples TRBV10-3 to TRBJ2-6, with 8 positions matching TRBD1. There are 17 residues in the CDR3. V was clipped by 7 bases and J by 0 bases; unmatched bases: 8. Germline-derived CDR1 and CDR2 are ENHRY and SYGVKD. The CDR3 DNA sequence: TGTGCCATCACCCCCGGGACAGGTGACTCTGGGGCCAACGTCCTGACTTTC. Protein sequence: CAITPGTGDSGANVLTF.

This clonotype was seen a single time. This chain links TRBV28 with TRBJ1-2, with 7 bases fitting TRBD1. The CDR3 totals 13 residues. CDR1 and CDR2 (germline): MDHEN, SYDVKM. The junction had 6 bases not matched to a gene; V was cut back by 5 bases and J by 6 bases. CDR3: CASSRGTANGYTF. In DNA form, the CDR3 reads TGTGCCAGCAGTAGAGGGACAGCGAATGGCTACACCTTC.

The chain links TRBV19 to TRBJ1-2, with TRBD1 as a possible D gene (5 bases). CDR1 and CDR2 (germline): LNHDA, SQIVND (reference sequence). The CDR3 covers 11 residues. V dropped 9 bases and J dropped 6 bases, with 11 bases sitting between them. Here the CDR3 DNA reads TGTGCCAGCGAGACAGACAATGGCTACACCTTC. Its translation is CASETDNGYTF.

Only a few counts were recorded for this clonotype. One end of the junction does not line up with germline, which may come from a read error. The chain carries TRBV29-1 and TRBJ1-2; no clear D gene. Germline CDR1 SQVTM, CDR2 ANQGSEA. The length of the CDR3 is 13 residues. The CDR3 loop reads CSVKDPSSYGYTF. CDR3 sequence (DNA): TGCAGCGTTAAAGACCCCAGCTCCTATGGCTACACCTTC.

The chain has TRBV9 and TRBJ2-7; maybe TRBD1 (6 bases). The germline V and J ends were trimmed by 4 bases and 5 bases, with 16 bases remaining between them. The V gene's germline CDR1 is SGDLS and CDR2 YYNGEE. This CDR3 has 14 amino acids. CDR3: CASSQDQDSHEQYF. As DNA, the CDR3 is TGTGCCAGCAGCCAAGACCAGGACAGCCACGAGCAGTACTTC.

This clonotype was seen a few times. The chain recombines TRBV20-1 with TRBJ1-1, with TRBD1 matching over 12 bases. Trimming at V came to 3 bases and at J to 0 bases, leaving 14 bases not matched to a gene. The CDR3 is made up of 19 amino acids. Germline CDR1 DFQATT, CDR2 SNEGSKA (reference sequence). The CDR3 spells CSASRPGQGATVMNTEAFF. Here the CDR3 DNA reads TGCAGTGCTAGTCGGCCGGGACAGGGGGCGACCGTGATGAACACTGAAGCTTTCTTT.

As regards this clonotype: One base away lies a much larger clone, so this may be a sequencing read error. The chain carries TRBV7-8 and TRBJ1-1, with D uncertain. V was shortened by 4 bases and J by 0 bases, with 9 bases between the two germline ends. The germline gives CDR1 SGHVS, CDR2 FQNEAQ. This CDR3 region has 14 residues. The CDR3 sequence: CASSSGPVNTEAFF. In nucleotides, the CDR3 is TGTGCCAGCAGCTCAGGACCGGTGAACACTGAAGCTTTCTTT. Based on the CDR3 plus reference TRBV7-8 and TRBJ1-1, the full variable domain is GAGVSQSPRYKVAKRGQDVALRCDPISGHVSLFWYQQALGQGPEFLTYFQNEAQLDKSGLPSDRFFAERPEGSVSTLKIQRTQQEDSAVYLCASSSGPVNTEAFFGQGTRLTVV.

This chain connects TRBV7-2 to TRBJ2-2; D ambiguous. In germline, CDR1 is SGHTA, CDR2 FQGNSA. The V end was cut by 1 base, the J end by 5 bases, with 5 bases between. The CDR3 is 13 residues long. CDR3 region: CASSLEGTGELFF. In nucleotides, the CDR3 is TGTGCCAGCAGCTTAGAGGGTACCGGGGAGCTGTTTTTT.

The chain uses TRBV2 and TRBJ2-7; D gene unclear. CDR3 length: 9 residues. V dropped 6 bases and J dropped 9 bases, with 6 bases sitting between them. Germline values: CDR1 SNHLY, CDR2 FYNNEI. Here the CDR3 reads CASSPAQYF. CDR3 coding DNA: TGTGCCAGCAGCCCAGCGCAGTACTTC. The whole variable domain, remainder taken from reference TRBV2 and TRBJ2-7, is EPEVTQTPSHQVTQMGQEVILRCVPISNHLYFYWYRQILGQKVEFLVSFYNNEISEKSEIFDDQFSVERPDGSNFTLKIRSTKLEDSAMYFCASSPAQYFGPGTRLTVT.

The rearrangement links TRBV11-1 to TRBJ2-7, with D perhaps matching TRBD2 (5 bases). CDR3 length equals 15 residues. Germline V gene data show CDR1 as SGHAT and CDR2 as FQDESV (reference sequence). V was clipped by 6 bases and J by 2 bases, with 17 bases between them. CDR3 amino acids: CASSLGAGETYEQYF. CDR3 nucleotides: TGTGCCAGCAGTCTGGGCGCGGGCGAAACCTACGAGCAGTACTTC.

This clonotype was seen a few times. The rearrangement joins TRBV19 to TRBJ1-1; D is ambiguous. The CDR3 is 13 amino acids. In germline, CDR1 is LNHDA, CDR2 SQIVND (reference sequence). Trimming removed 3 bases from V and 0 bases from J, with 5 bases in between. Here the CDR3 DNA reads TGTGCCAGTAGTATTAGGGTGAACACTGAAGCTTTCTTT. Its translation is CASSIRVNTEAFF.

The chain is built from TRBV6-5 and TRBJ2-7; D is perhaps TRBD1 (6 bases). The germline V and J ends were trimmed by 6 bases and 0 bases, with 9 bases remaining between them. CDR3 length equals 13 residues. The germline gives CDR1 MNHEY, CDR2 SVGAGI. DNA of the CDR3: TGTGCCAGCAGGGGGGACACCTCCTACGAGCAGTACTTC. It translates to CASRGDTSYEQYF.

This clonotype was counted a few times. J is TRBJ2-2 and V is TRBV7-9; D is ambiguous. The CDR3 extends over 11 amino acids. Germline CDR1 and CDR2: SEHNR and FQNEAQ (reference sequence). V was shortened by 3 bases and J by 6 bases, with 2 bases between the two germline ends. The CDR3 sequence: CASSFAGELFF. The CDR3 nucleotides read TGTGCCAGCAGCTTTGCCGGGGAGCTGTTTTTT.

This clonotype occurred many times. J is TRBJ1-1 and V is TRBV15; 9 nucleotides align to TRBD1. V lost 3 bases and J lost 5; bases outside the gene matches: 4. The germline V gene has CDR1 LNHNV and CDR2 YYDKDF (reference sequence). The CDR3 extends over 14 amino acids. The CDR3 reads CATSRGDRATEAFF. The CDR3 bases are TGTGCCACCAGCAGGGGGGACAGGGCTACTGAAGCTTTCTTT. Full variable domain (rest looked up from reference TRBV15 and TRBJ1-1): DAMVIQNPRYQVTQFGKPVTLSCSQTLNHNVMYWYQQKSSQAPKLLFHYYDKDFNNEADTPDNFQSRRPNTSFCFLDIRSPGLGDTAMYLCATSRGDRATEAFFGQGTRLTVV.

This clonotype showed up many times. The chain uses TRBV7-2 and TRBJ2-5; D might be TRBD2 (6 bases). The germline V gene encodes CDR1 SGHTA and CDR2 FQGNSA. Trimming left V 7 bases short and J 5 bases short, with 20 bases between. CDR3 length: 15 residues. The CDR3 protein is CASTGDSGGGETQYF. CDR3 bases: TGTGCCAGCACCGGGGACTCCGGCGGTGGGGAGACCCAGTACTTC.

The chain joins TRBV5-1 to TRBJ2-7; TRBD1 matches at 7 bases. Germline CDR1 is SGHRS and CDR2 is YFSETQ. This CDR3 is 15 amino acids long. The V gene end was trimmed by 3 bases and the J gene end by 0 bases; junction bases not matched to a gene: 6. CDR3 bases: TGCGCCAGCAGCTACACAGGGGCCCTCTCCTACGAGCAGTACTTC. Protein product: CASSYTGALSYEQYF.

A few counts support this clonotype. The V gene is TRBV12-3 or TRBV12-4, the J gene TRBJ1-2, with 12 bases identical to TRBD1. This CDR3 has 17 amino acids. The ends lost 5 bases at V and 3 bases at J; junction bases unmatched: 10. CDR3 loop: CASSPLGTGGFDYGYTF. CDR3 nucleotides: TGTGCCAGCAGTCCACTCGGGACAGGGGGCTTTGACTATGGCTACACCTTC.

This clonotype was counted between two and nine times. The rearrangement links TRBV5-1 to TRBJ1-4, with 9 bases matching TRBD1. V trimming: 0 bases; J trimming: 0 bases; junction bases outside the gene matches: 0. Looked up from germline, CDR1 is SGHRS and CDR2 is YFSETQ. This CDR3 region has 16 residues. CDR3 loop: CASSLGQGATNEKLFF. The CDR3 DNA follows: TGCGCCAGCAGCTTGGGACAGGGGGCAACTAATGAAAAACTGTTTTTT.

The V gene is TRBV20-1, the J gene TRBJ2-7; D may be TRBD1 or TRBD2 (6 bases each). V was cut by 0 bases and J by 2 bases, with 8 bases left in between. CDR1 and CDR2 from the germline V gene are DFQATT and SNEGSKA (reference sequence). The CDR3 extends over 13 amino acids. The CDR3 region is CSARDRGPYEQYF. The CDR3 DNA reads TGCAGTGCTAGAGATCGGGGGCCCTACGAGCAGTACTTC.

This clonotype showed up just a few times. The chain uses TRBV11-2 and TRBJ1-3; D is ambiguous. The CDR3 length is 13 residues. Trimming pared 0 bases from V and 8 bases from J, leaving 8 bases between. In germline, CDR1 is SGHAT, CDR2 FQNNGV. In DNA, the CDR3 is TGTGCCAGCAGCTTAGATTTAAGACACACCATATATTTT. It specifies CASSLDLRHTIYF.

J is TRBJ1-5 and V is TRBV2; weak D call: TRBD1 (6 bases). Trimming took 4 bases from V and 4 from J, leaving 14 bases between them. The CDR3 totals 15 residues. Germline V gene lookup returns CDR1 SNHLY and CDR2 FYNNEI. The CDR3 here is CASSAGQSGNQPQHF. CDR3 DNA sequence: TGTGCCAGCAGTGCCGGACAGTCGGGAAATCAGCCCCAGCATTTT.

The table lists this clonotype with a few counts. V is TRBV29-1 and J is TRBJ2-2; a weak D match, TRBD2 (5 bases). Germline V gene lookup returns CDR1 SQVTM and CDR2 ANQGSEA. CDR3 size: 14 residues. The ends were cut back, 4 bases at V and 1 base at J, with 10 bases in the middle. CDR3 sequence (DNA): TGCAGCGTTGTCGGCAGCGGGAACACCGGGGAGCTGTTTTTT. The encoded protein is CSVVGSGNTGELFF.